This TCR beta chain was retrieved from a study of control samples from healthy donors and cancer patients. Produced via immunoSEQ multiplex PCR; TCRdb's table is partial and in-frame only. This sample yields around 68,000 clones, of which 75% to 90% are seen a single time; 2.5% to 3% belongs to the top ten. Trimming took 10 bases from V and 1 from J; bases not matched to a gene: 6. Germline V gene sequence: CDR1 LNHNV, CDR2 YYDKDF (reference sequence). The CDR3 totals 15 residues. The specimen sequenced was PBMCs. The sequence was collected from a woman aged 45 to 65 with lung cancer. The chain couples TRBV15 to TRBJ1-3; TRBD1 aligns across 11 bases. CDR3 amino acids: CAIGQGAMSGNTIYF. Written as DNA, the CDR3 is TGTGCCATCGGACAGGGGGCTATGTCTGGAAACACCATATATTTT.